Listed below are T cell receptor beta chains from one sample, sequenced in a study of blood T cell repertoires in COVID-19. Assay: immunoSEQ multiplex PCR; the TCRdb copy retains only in-frame clones and omits some. Of hundreds of thousands of clones listed, approximately 88% are singletons. Material for sequencing was peripheral blood. The receptors here all came from a man in his 60s who had recovered from COVID-19. CDR3s include the opening cysteine and the closing phenylalanine or tryptophan. The order of the fields is V gene, D gene, J gene, clone size, CDR3 protein, CDR3 DNA. A D gene is named only where the DNA matches it firmly. Clone size is shown for a subset of rows, as once, few, many or a class of expanded clone.

TRBV15	.	TRBJ1-4	.	CATSGTSGHNKKLFF	TGTGCCACCAGCGGGACGAGCGGGCATAATAAAAAACTGTTTTTT
TRBV3-1/TRBV3-2	TRBD1	TRBJ1-1	.	CASSTPGGYNTEAFF	TGTGCCAGCAGCACACCAGGGGGCTATAACACTGAAGCTTTCTTT
TRBV7-8	TRBD1	TRBJ2-5	.	CASSDGQGSWETQYF	TGTGCCAGCAGCGACGGACAGGGTTCGTGGGAGACCCAGTACTTC
TRBV7-2	TRBD1	TRBJ2-5	.	CASSLWRLGQQETQYF	TGTGCCAGCAGCTTATGGCGACTGGGACAGCAAGAGACCCAGTACTTC
TRBV6-5	.	TRBJ1-6	.	CASSYGGADDNSPLHF	TGTGCCAGCAGTTACGGGGGGGCCGATGATAATTCACCCCTCCACTTT
TRBV9	.	TRBJ2-4	.	CASSVSGGSKNIQYF	TGTGCCAGCAGCGTATCAGGAGGGTCCAAAAACATTCAGTACTTC
TRBV6-6	TRBD1	TRBJ1-6	.	CASSSPGQTNSPLHF	TGTGCCAGCAGTTCGCCGGGACAGACTAATTCACCCCTCCACTTT
TRBV3-1/TRBV3-2	.	TRBJ1-3	.	CASSQFPTGAPGNTIYF	TGTGCCAGCAGCCAATTTCCGACAGGCGCCCCTGGAAACACCATATATTTT
TRBV6-5	TRBD1	TRBJ1-1	.	CASSSTGEQGAFF	TGTGCCAGCAGCAGTACAGGGGAACAGGGAGCTTTCTTT
TRBV30	.	TRBJ2-7	.	CAWSKPALTGSYEQYF	TGTGCCTGGAGTAAACCAGCCCTGACGGGCTCCTACGAGCAGTACTTC
TRBV4-1	.	TRBJ2-3	.	CASSWRTASTDTQYF	TGCGCCAGCAGCTGGAGGACAGCTAGCACAGATACGCAGTATTTT
TRBV18	.	TRBJ2-6	.	CASSGSGANVLTF	TGTGCCAGCTCGGGGAGCGGGGCCAACGTCCTGACTTTC
TRBV28	.	TRBJ1-5	.	CASSAPRGQSQPQHF	TGTGCCAGCAGTGCACCCAGGGGACAATCTCAGCCCCAGCATTTT
TRBV11-2	.	TRBJ1-4	.	CASSPRRRVEEKLFF	TGTGCCAGCAGCCCTCGGCGGAGGGTGGAGGAAAAACTGTTTTTT
TRBV29-1	TRBD1	TRBJ2-7	.	CSVEARGSEQYF	TGCAGCGTTGAGGCCAGGGGGAGTGAGCAGTACTTC
TRBV6-2/TRBV6-3	TRBD1	TRBJ2-4	.	CASSRFRGQGMSKNIQYF	TGTGCCAGCAGTAGGTTCCGGGGACAGGGGATGAGCAAAAACATTCAGTACTTC
TRBV15	.	TRBJ2-7	.	CATSRGGGRGYEQYF	TGTGCCACCAGCAGGGGAGGGGGGCGAGGCTACGAGCAGTACTTC
TRBV18	.	TRBJ1-1	.	CASSPQGRNTEAFF	TGTGCCAGCTCACCTCAGGGGCGGAACACTGAAGCTTTCTTT
TRBV4-2	.	TRBJ2-1	few	CASSHGTGGNEQFF	TGTGCCAGCAGCCATGGTACCGGGGGCAATGAGCAGTTCTTC
TRBV27	.	TRBJ1-1	.	CASSPGTTRGAFF	TGTGCCAGCAGTCCCGGGACAACCCGGGGAGCTTTCTTT
TRBV4-2	TRBD1	TRBJ2-3	.	CASSQVSTGVNTQYF	TGTGCCAGCAGCCAAGTATCTACAGGGGTAAATACGCAGTATTTT
TRBV7-3	.	TRBJ1-1	.	CASSLLGVVNTEAFF	TGTGCCAGCAGCTTACTCGGAGTTGTCAACACTGAAGCTTTCTTT
TRBV4-1	.	TRBJ2-3	.	CASSLMRVDTQYF	TGCGCCAGCAGCCTGATGCGGGTAGATACGCAGTATTTT
TRBV19	.	TRBJ1-2	.	CASRMDSTKNIGYGYTF	TGTGCCAGTAGGATGGACAGCACTAAAAACATCGGCTATGGCTACACCTTC
TRBV2	.	TRBJ2-1	once	CASSENAGAGYNEQFF	TGTGCCAGCAGTGAAAATGCGGGGGCCGGCTACAATGAGCAGTTCTTC
TRBV19	.	TRBJ1-3	.	CATSSGSGNTIYF	TGTGCCACCTCTTCAGGCTCTGGAAACACCATATATTTT
TRBV12-3/TRBV12-4	.	TRBJ1-1	.	CASGPGSTEAFF	TGTGCCAGCGGCCCCGGGTCCACTGAAGCTTTCTTT
TRBV5-1	.	TRBJ1-5	.	CASSSDTGGHQPQHF	TGCGCCAGCAGCTCTGATACGGGGGGGCATCAGCCCCAGCATTTT
TRBV6-5	TRBD1	TRBJ1-5	.	CASRNRGQSNQPQHF	TGTGCCAGCAGGAACAGGGGGCAGAGCAATCAGCCCCAGCATTTT
TRBV10-3	TRBD1	TRBJ2-7	.	CAISTGGLSSYEQYF	TGTGCCATCAGTACAGGGGGCCTTAGCTCCTACGAGCAGTACTTC
TRBV19	.	TRBJ1-2	.	CASTDSTMVGYTF	TGTGCCAGTACAGACAGCACTATGGTGGGCTACACCTTC
TRBV30	.	TRBJ2-3	.	CAWSVTADTQYF	TGTGCCTGGAGTGTAACGGCAGATACGCAGTATTTT
TRBV5-1	TRBD2	TRBJ2-1	.	CASSLEASGDNEQFF	TGCGCCAGCAGCTTGGAGGCTAGCGGGGATAATGAGCAGTTCTTC
TRBV14	.	TRBJ2-5	.	CASSRLSGEETQYF	TGTGCCAGCAGCCGACTCTCCGGTGAAGAGACCCAGTACTTC
TRBV25-1	TRBD2	TRBJ2-3	.	CASSVTGGGLAGQYF	TGTGCCAGCAGTGTTACGGGGGGTGGACTAGCGGGGCAGTATTTT
TRBV14	.	TRBJ1-3	.	CASNPLSGNTIYF	TGTGCCAGCAATCCCCTCTCTGGAAACACCATATATTTT
TRBV7-3	TRBD2	TRBJ2-1	.	CASSLMGRSGGHEQFF	TGTGCCAGCAGCTTAATGGGCAGGAGCGGGGGCCATGAGCAGTTCTTC
TRBV18	.	TRBJ2-3	once	CASSPTGQGTDTQYF	TGTGCCAGCTCACCCACCGGGCAGGGAACAGATACGCAGTATTTT
TRBV2	TRBD1	TRBJ1-3	.	CAGQGDRGNTIYF	TGTGCCGGCCAGGGGGACAGGGGCAACACCATATATTTT
TRBV24-1	.	TRBJ2-2	.	CATSGANTGELFF	TGTGCCACCTCAGGCGCGAACACCGGGGAGCTGTTTTTT
TRBV3-1/TRBV3-2	TRBD1	TRBJ2-1	.	CASSPSWDRTYNEQFF	TGTGCCAGCAGCCCATCATGGGACAGAACCTACAATGAGCAGTTCTTC
TRBV4-2	.	TRBJ1-1	.	CASSQGRTVTEAFF	TGTGCCAGCAGCCAAGGGAGGACGGTCACTGAAGCTTTCTTT
TRBV18	.	TRBJ2-7	.	CASSSGQQDEQYF	TGTGCCAGCTCATCTGGACAGCAAGACGAGCAGTACTTC
TRBV12-3/TRBV12-4	.	TRBJ2-7	.	CASSPGQDYEQYF	TGTGCCAGCAGCCCGGGACAAGACTACGAGCAGTACTTC
TRBV9	.	TRBJ1-4	.	CASSVGHQEKLFF	TGTGCCAGCAGCGTAGGACACCAGGAAAAACTGTTTTTT
TRBV9	TRBD1	TRBJ2-4	.	CASSGGDRDSVHF	TGTGCCAGCAGCGGGGGAGATCGGGACAGCGTCCACTTC
TRBV12-5	TRBD1	TRBJ2-1	.	CASGQGQGVSYNEQFF	TGTGCTAGTGGCCAGGGACAGGGGGTCTCCTACAATGAGCAGTTCTTC
TRBV11-2	TRBD1	TRBJ1-2	.	CASSVTGMGYGYTF	TGTGCCAGCAGCGTGACAGGGATGGGCTATGGCTACACCTTC
TRBV19	TRBD1	TRBJ1-1	.	CASSRMKQGRGTEAFF	TGTGCCAGTAGTAGAATGAAACAGGGGAGAGGGACTGAAGCTTTCTTT
TRBV29-1	.	TRBJ2-1	.	CSFKRHDGEQFF	TGCAGCTTCAAGAGGCACGATGGTGAGCAGTTCTTC
TRBV27	TRBD1	TRBJ2-1	.	CASSYVGTGDNEQFF	TGTGCCAGCAGCTACGTCGGGACAGGCGACAATGAGCAGTTCTTC
TRBV7-3	.	TRBJ1-2	.	CASSLDGRGYTF	TGTGCCAGCAGCTTAGATGGCCGTGGCTACACCTTC
TRBV3-1/TRBV3-2	TRBD2	TRBJ2-7	.	CASSQDAGVYEQYF	TGTGCCAGCAGCCAAGACGCGGGAGTCTACGAGCAGTACTTC
TRBV6-6	TRBD1	TRBJ1-5	.	CASRSDRDYSNQPQHF	TGTGCCAGCAGATCAGACAGGGATTATAGCAATCAGCCCCAGCATTTT
TRBV7-9	.	TRBJ1-1	.	CASSSWDTKNTEAFF	TGTGCCAGCAGCTCCTGGGACACAAAGAACACTGAAGCTTTCTTT
TRBV28	.	TRBJ1-2	.	CASSGGQFNYGYTF	TGTGCCAGCAGTGGAGGACAGTTTAACTATGGCTACACCTTC